Presented here are 21 T cell receptor beta chains from one specimen sequenced in a study of Ad26.COV2.S vaccination and SARS-CoV-2 variants. Regarding treatment: around 19 received Ad26.COV2.S at low or high dose, single or two shots; about 5 received placebo; per-sample allocation not given. Samples were taken on day 63 after the first vaccine or placebo injection. Some clones are missing from TCRdb's copy, which holds only in-frame ones; the method was immunoSEQ multiplex PCR. The profile shows over 400,000 clones, about 92% of them singletons. Sequenced material: peripheral blood, taken in a trial of Ad26.COV2.S vaccine versus placebo. The receptors here all came from a person between 18 and 60 years old who received the Ad26.COV2.S COVID-19 vaccine or a placebo.

The CDR3 spells CASSIERRGYNEQFF. CDR3 DNA sequence: TGTGCCAGTAGTATAGAGCGGCGGGGTTACAATGAGCAGTTCTTC. V usage is TRBV19 and J usage is TRBJ2-1, with a weak D call TRBD2 (6 bases). The germline V and J ends were trimmed by 0 bases and 4 bases, with 10 bases remaining between them. Per the germline V gene, CDR1 is LNHDA and CDR2 is SQIVND (reference sequence). The CDR3 is 15 residues long. Full variable domain (missing parts from reference TRBV19 and TRBJ2-1): DGGITQSPKYLFRKEGQNVTLSCEQNLNHDAMYWYRQDPGQGLRLIYYSQIVNDFQKGDIAEGYSVSREKKESFPLTVTSAQKNPTAFYLCASSIERRGYNEQFFGPGTRLTVL.

The rearrangement links TRBV29-1 to TRBJ1-3; D unclear. Germline CDR1 and CDR2: SQVTM and ANQGSEA. The CDR3 is 13 amino acids. The V end lost 4 bases, the J end lost 4 bases, and 11 bases lay between the germline ends. This chain's CDR3 is CSVGKAGGNTIYF. The CDR3 DNA is TGCAGCGTTGGCAAGGCTGGGGGAAACACCATATATTTT.

The table lists this clone with a count of one. The V call is TRBV18, the J call TRBJ2-3, with 7 nucleotides matching TRBD1. The CDR3 consists of 15 residues. The ends lost 1 base at V and 2 bases at J; junction bases unmatched: 3. CDR1 KGHSH and CDR2 LQKENI come from the germline V gene. The CDR3 spells CASSPHGTVTDTQYF. The CDR3 nucleotides are TGTGCCAGCTCACCACATGGGACAGTCACAGATACGCAGTATTTT.

As DNA, the CDR3 is TGTGCCAGCAGCGGTGGGACAGGACCTGGCTACACCTTC. Encoded protein: CASSGGTGPGYTF. V is TRBV9 and J is TRBJ1-2, with TRBD1 identical over 8 bases. CDR3 length: 13 amino acids. Germline V gene lookup returns CDR1 SGDLS and CDR2 YYNGEE. The J segment lost 7 bases and the V segment lost 3 bases, leaving 5 bases of the junction unmatched.

V usage is TRBV18 and J usage is TRBJ2-7, with 8 nucleotides matching TRBD2. CDR1 and CDR2 (germline): KGHSH, LQKENI. J gave up 5 bases and V 11 bases, and 11 bases lay outside the gene matches. This CDR3 comprises 13 residues. CDR3 bases: TGTGCCGGCAGACTAAGCGGGAGAAACGAGCAGTACTTC. It encodes CAGRLSGRNEQYF. Supplemented by reference TRBV18 and TRBJ2-7, the full variable domain reads NAGVMQNPRHLVRRRGQEARLRCSPMKGHSHVYWYRQLPEEGLKFMVYLQKENIIDESGMPKERFSAEFPKEGPSILRIQQVVRGDSAAYFCAGRLSGRNEQYFGPGTRLTVT.

The chain has TRBV19 and TRBJ1-3, with TRBD1 identical over 10 bases. Germline values: CDR1 LNHDA, CDR2 SQIVND (reference sequence). The V segment lost 8 bases and the J segment 3 bases; nucleotides outside the gene matches: 1. CDR3 length: 13 residues. CDR3 protein: CASRTGGGNTIYF. Here the CDR3 DNA reads TGTGCCAGTCGGACAGGGGGTGGAAACACCATATATTTT.

The chain employs TRBV27 and TRBJ1-5; 7 positions agree with TRBD1. Germline V gene sequence: CDR1 MNHEY, CDR2 SMNVEV (reference sequence). The CDR3 has 16 amino acids. V was pared by 4 bases and J by 0 bases, with 6 bases of the junction left unmatched. Here the CDR3 DNA reads TGTGCCAGCAGTTCCAGGGGGGATTATAGCAATCAGCCCCAGCATTTT. This gives the protein CASSSRGDYSNQPQHF.

The gene calls are TRBV5-1 and TRBJ1-1; TRBD1 matches at 10 bases. Germline V gene sequence: CDR1 SGHRS, CDR2 YFSETQ. The CDR3 runs to 15 residues. J was trimmed by 3 bases and V by 4 bases; bases with no gene match: 6. Here the CDR3 DNA reads TGCGCCAGCAGCCCCGGCGGGACAGGGGACACTGAAGCTTTCTTT. The encoded protein is CASSPGGTGDTEAFF.

The chain couples TRBV10-3 to TRBJ1-6; a weak D match, TRBD1 (6 bases). CDR1 and CDR2 (germline): ENHRY, SYGVKD. CDR3 length: 17 residues. V lost 0 bases and J lost 0, with 9 bases in between. The CDR3 DNA reads TGTGCCATCAGTGAGTCGGGGGCTAGCTCCTATAATTCACCCCTCCACTTT. Translated: CAISESGASSYNSPLHF.

This chain links TRBV4-1 with TRBJ2-1; D gene ambiguous. Germline values: CDR1 MGHRA, CDR2 YSYEKL. The CDR3 spans 15 residues. V lost 5 bases and J 0 bases, leaving 11 bases between the germline ends. The CDR3 reads CASSYRSGSYNEQFF. CDR3 in DNA: TGCGCCAGCAGCTACCGGAGTGGCTCCTACAATGAGCAGTTCTTC.

This chain uses TRBV27 with TRBJ2-1; D gene unclear. The CDR3 consists of 15 residues. Germline V gene sequence: CDR1 MNHEY, CDR2 SMNVEV (reference sequence). V lost 6 bases to trimming and J lost 2 bases, with 14 bases between them. The CDR3 DNA sequence: TGTGCCAGCAGGATTACAGCTCCCACCTACAATGAGCAGTTCTTC. Translated, it gives CASRITAPTYNEQFF.

This chain joins TRBV2 and TRBJ1-6; D call uncertain. V gave up 4 bases and J gave up 8 bases, with 15 bases separating them. The CDR3 has 15 residues. Germline assignment: CDR1 SNHLY and CDR2 FYNNEI. The CDR3 DNA is TGTGCCAGCAGTGTCCGATCGTTCGGATATTCACCCCTCCACTTT. This translates into CASSVRSFGYSPLHF. Combining the CDR3 with reference TRBV2 and TRBJ1-6 gives the whole variable domain EPEVTQTPSHQVTQMGQEVILRCVPISNHLYFYWYRQILGQKVEFLVSFYNNEISEKSEIFDDQFSVERPDGSNFTLKIRSTKLEDSAMYFCASSVRSFGYSPLHFGNGTRLTVT.

The chain couples TRBV19 to TRBJ2-1; 7 bases agree with TRBD2. Unmatched junction bases numbered 3, after V lost 7 bases and J lost 0 bases. CDR1 and CDR2 (germline): LNHDA, SQIVND (reference sequence). CDR3 length: 14 residues. The CDR3 loop reads CASIGGSSYNEQFF. The CDR3 DNA reads TGTGCCAGTATTGGCGGGAGCTCCTACAATGAGCAGTTCTTC.

The gene calls are TRBV2 and TRBJ1-2; D not certain. The CDR3 contains 12 residues. Deletions cut 2 bases from V and 5 bases from J, with 6 bases between. Germline CDR1 reads SNHLY; CDR2 reads FYNNEI. CDR3 sequence: CASSEFKYGYTF. The CDR3 nucleotides read TGTGCCAGCAGTGAATTCAAGTATGGCTACACCTTC.

This chain joins TRBV12-1 and TRBJ1-5. TRBV12-1 is an annotated pseudogene. The CDR3 spans 18 residues. The CDR3 is CASSFVEGGMSSNQPQHF. The CDR3 region has the DNA TGTGCCAGCAGCTTTGTAGAGGGGGGGATGTCCAGCAATCAGCCCCAGCATTTT.

V gene TRBV7-6 combines with J gene TRBJ2-1; D remains ambiguous. Deletions cut 3 bases from V and 2 bases from J, with 11 bases between. From germline, CDR1 is SGHVS and CDR2 FNYEAQ. The CDR3 runs to 15 residues. The CDR3: CASSLGTETYNEQFF. DNA for the CDR3: TGTGCCAGCAGCTTGGGTACAGAGACCTACAATGAGCAGTTCTTC. The variable domain in full, completed from reference TRBV7-6 and TRBJ2-1, reads GAGVSQSPRYKVTKRGQDVALRCDPISGHVSLYWYRQALGQGPEFLTYFNYEAQQDKSGLPNDRFSAERPEGSISTLTIQRTEQRDSAMYRCASSLGTETYNEQFFGPGTRLTVL.

The chain carries TRBV7-2 and TRBJ1-3, with D perhaps TRBD1 (5 bases). CDR3 length: 15 residues. Germline CDR1 reads SGHTA; CDR2 reads FQGNSA. V was pared by 4 bases and J by 1 base, with 11 bases between. For the CDR3, the DNA is TGTGCCAGCAGCTCTCCCGGGGGGTCTGGAAACACCATATATTTT. Its translation: CASSSPGGSGNTIYF.

This clone was picked up one time. The rearrangement uses TRBV3-1 (or the pseudogene TRBV3-2) and TRBJ2-5; the D gene is possibly TRBD1 (6 bases). This CDR3 has 14 residues. CDR1 is LGHDT and CDR2 is YNNKEL in the germline V gene (reference sequence). V was trimmed by 4 bases and J by 3 bases, leaving 12 bases between them. This chain's CDR3 is CASSPRGGKETQYF. CDR3 DNA: TGTGCCAGCAGCCCACGTGGGGGCAAAGAGACCCAGTACTTC.

This clone was recorded only once. This rearrangement joins TRBV7-3 to TRBJ2-6, with 7 bases identical to TRBD1. The CDR3 loop spans 17 amino acids. Germline-derived CDR1 and CDR2 are SGHTA and FQGTGA. The V segment lost 3 bases and the J segment 1 base; nucleotides outside the gene matches: 6. CDR3 DNA sequence: TGTGCCAGCAGCTTGACAGGGCTCCGGTCTGGGGCCAACGTCCTGACTTTC. Translated: CASSLTGLRSGANVLTF.

The rearrangement uses TRBV11-2 and TRBJ2-3; D is tentatively TRBD1 or TRBD2 (6 bases each). The V gene lost 1 base and the J gene lost 8 bases, with 22 bases spanning the gap. Germline assignment: CDR1 SGHAT and CDR2 FQNNGV. The CDR3 loop spans 17 amino acids. CDR3 nucleotides: TGTGCCAGCAGCTTAGTAGCGCCATTTTTGAAGGGGGGTACGCAGTATTTT. Its translation is CASSLVAPFLKGGTQYF.

This clone was observed a few times. The rearrangement joins TRBV7-9 to TRBJ2-7; 7 positions agree with TRBD1. With 2 bases clipped from V and 0 bases from J, the junction kept 4 bases outside the gene matches. Per the germline V gene, CDR1 is SEHNR and CDR2 is FQNEAQ (reference sequence). The CDR3 has 15 amino acids. The DNA of the CDR3 is TGTGCCAGCAGCTTAACGGGACAGCGCTCCTACGAGCAGTACTTC. It encodes CASSLTGQRSYEQYF. Based on the CDR3 plus reference TRBV7-9 and TRBJ2-7, the full variable domain is DTGVSQNPRHKITKRGQNVTFRCDPISEHNRLYWYRQTLGQGPEFLTYFQNEAQLEKSRLLSDRFSAERPKGSFSTLEIQRTEQGDSAMYLCASSLTGQRSYEQYFGPGTRLTVT.